This TCR beta chain was retrieved from a study of blood T cell repertoires in COVID-19. Per the original data handling: Estimation of nucleated cell counts was performed using reference gene primer amplification. Clones were sequenced by immunoSEQ multiplex PCR, and TCRdb holds only the in-frame ones, with some missing. V, J and clone size are those of that table, while D and trimming were read from the DNA. The sample has 45,000 to 60,000 clones, 80% to 90% seen once. The TCR comes from a man in his 60s with acute or convalescent COVID-19. Material for sequencing was peripheral blood.

Here the CDR3 DNA reads TGTGCCAGCAGCTCACTGACAGGGAATTCACCCCTCCACTTT. Protein: CASSSLTGNSPLHF. This chain joins TRBV5-4 and TRBJ1-6; TRBD1 matches 7 bases. J was trimmed by 7 bases and V by 3 bases; bases with no gene match: 4. CDR1 SGHNT and CDR2 YYREEE come from the germline V gene (reference sequence). The CDR3 contains 14 residues.